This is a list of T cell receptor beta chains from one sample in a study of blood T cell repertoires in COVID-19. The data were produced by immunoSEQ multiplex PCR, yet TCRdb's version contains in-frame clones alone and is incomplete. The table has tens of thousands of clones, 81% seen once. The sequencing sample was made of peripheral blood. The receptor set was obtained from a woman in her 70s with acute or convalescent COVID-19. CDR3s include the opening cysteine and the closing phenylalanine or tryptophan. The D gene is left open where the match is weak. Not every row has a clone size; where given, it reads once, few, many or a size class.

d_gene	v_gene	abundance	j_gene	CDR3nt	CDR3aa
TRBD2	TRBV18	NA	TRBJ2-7	TGTGCCAGCTCACCACGCCTATCAAGCGGGAGCTCTTACGAGCAGTACTTC	CASSPRLSSGSSYEQYF
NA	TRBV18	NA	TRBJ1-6	TGTGCCAGCTCACTGGTGGACAGTAATTCACCCCTCCACTTT	CASSLVDSNSPLHF
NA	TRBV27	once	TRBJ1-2	TGTGCCAGCAGTTCCACGACAGCGAGGGGGATGCGCTACACCTTC	CASSSTTARGMRYTF
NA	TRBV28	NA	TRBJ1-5	TGTGCCAGCAGTTTATCCCTGGAGGGAGGCAATCAGCCCCAGCATTTT	CASSLSLEGGNQPQHF
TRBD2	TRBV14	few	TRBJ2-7	TGTGCCAGCAGCCCGTTTGGGGGAGGGCGATACGAGCAGTACTTC	CASSPFGGGRYEQYF
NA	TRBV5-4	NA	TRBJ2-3	TGTGCCAGCAGGAATCGTACTAGCACAGATACGCAGTATTTT	CASRNRTSTDTQYF
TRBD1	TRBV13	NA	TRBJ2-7	TGTGCCAGCAGCTTAGGGTATCAGGGGGCCTACGAGCAGTACTTC	CASSLGYQGAYEQYF
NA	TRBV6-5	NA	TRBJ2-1	TGTGCCAGCAGTTACTCAGGAGGGAGTAGGAATGAGCAGTTCTTC	CASSYSGGSRNEQFF
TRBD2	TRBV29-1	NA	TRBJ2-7	TGCAGCGTTGAGCCGACTAGCGGATACGAGCAGTACTTC	CSVEPTSGYEQYF
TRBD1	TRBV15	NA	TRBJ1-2	TGTGCCACCAGCAGAGATTATGGACAGGGGGCGCATGGCTACACCTTC	CATSRDYGQGAHGYTF
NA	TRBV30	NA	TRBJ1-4	TGTGCCTGGACCCGTTCCGGGGTTGAAAAACTGTTTTTT	CAWTRSGVEKLFF
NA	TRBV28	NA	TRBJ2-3	TGTGCCAGCAGTGAATGGGGCACTAGCACAGATACGCAGTATTTT	CASSEWGTSTDTQYF
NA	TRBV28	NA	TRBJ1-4	TGTGCCAGCAGTAAGACAGGAAGAGGCTTTACAACTAATGAAAAACTGTTTTTT	CASSKTGRGFTTNEKLFF
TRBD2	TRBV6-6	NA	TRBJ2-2	TGTGCCAGCATCCGCGGGGGGCGGAACACCGGGGAGCTGTTTTTT	CASIRGGRNTGELFF
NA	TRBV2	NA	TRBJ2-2	TGTGCCAGCACTAAGCAGGGAAACACCGGGGAGCTGTTTTTT	CASTKQGNTGELFF
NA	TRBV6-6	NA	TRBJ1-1	TGTGCCAGCAGCTGGACAAACACTGAAGCTTTCTTT	CASSWTNTEAFF
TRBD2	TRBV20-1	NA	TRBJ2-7	TGCAGTGCTAGTTTGGGACTAGCGAACGAGCAGTACTTC	CSASLGLANEQYF
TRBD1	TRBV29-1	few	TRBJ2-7	TGCAGCGTGGGGACAGGGGGCTACGAGCAGTACTTC	CSVGTGGYEQYF
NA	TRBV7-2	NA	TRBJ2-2	TGTGCCAGCAGCTCGTCCTACGGGGGACACACCGGGGAGCTGTTTTTT	CASSSSYGGHTGELFF
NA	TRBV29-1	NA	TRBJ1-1	TGCAGCGTTGAAGACGAGGGGGTAGAAGCTTTCTTT	CSVEDEGVEAFF
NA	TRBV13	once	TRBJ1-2	TGTGCCAGCAGTCCGGGGGGGTTCTATGGCTACACCTTC	CASSPGGFYGYTF
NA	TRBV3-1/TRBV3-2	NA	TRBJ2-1	TGTGCCAGCAGCCAAGATGGGTCTAGACTCCCCAATGAGCAGTTCTTC	CASSQDGSRLPNEQFF
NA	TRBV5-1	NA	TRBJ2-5	TGCGCCAGCAGCTTGCTAGCAGAGACCCAGTACTTC	CASSLLAETQYF
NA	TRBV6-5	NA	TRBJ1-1	TGTGCCAGCAGTTACGCGGCAGTACCCATGAACACTGAAGCTTTCTTT	CASSYAAVPMNTEAFF
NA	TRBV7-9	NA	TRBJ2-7	TGTGCCAGCAGCAAGCCGCGGCTTCCCTACGAGCAGTACTTC	CASSKPRLPYEQYF
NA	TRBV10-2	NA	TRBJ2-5	TGCGCCAGCAGTGACGACAGGGGAGGGGAGACCCAGTACTTC	CASSDDRGGETQYF
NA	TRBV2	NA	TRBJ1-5	TGTGCCAGCAGTCGGCGGAATAGCAATCAGCCCCAGCATTTT	CASSRRNSNQPQHF
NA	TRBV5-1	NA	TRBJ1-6	TGCGCCAGCAGCCCACTAGGGGGTTATAATTCACCCCTCCACTTT	CASSPLGGYNSPLHF
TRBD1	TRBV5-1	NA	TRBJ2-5	TGCGCCAGCAGCTTGGCCGACAGGGCGATCGAGACCCAGTACTTC	CASSLADRAIETQYF
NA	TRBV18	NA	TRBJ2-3	TGTGCCAGCTCACCAACACAGGCCGGCACAGATACGCAGTATTTT	CASSPTQAGTDTQYF
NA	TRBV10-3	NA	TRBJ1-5	TGTGCCATCAGGGCAGGGTCTCGAAATCAGCCCCAGCATTTT	CAIRAGSRNQPQHF
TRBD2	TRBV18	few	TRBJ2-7	TGTGCCAGCTCACCAGGACTAGCGGGAGAGGGCTACGAGCAGTACTTC	CASSPGLAGEGYEQYF
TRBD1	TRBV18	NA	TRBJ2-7	TGTGCCAGCTCAACCGGGACAGGGACCTACGAGCAGTACTTC	CASSTGTGTYEQYF
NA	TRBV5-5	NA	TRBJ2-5	TGTGCCAGCAGCTCCCCCCGCGGGCCGGAGACCCAGTACTTC	CASSSPRGPETQYF
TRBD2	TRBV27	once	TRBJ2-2	TGTGCCAGCACCATAGCGGGAGGCCCGAACACCGGGGAGCTGTTTTTT	CASTIAGGPNTGELFF
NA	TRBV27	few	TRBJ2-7	TGTGCCAGCAGTTTATACGGCGAGCAGTACTTC	CASSLYGEQYF
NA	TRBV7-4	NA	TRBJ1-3	TGTGCCAGCAGCTTAGGGCCGGGACAAAATAAGGGAAACACCATATATTTT	CASSLGPGQNKGNTIYF
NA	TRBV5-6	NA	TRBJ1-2	TGTGCCAGCAGCTTACGACTCTATGGCTACACCTTC	CASSLRLYGYTF
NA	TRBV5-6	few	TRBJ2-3	TGTGCCAGCAGCCCTGCGGGCCCATTCGGAGATACGCAGTATTTT	CASSPAGPFGDTQYF
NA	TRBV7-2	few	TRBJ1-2	TGTGCCAGCAGCTTAGGGGCGGGGATCGACTATGGCTACACCTTC	CASSLGAGIDYGYTF
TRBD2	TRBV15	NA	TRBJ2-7	TGTGCCACCAGCAGCACTAGCGGGAGATACTACGAGCAGTACTTC	CATSSTSGRYYEQYF
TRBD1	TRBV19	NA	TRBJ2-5	TGTGCCAGAGCCGCCGGAGACAGGGGTCAAGAGACCCAGTACTTC	CARAAGDRGQETQYF
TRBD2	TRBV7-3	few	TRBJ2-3	TGTGCCAGCAGCTTAACGGCCCGGGGCGGGAGGGCCTCTGGCACAGATACGCAGTATTTT	CASSLTARGGRASGTDTQYF
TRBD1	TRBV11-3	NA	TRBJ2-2	TGTGCCAGCAGCCCACAACTGGGGACAGGGGAGACCGGGGAGCTGTTTTTT	CASSPQLGTGETGELFF
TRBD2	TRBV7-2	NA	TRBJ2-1	TGTGCCAGCAGCTCATGGACTAGCGGGATCCATGAGCAGTTCTTC	CASSSWTSGIHEQFF
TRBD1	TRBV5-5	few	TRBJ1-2	TGTGCCAGCAGCCTTACAGGGGGCGAACCCTATGGCTACACCTTC	CASSLTGGEPYGYTF
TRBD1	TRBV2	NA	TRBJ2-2	TGTGCCAGCACATGGGACAGGGGGCACACCGGGGAGCTGTTTTTT	CASTWDRGHTGELFF
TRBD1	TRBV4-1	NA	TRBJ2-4	TGCGCCAGCAGCCAAGATTTTTCAGACAGGGGTCACATTCAGTACTTC	CASSQDFSDRGHIQYF
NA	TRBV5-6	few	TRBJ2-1	TGTGCCAGCAGCCTAGACAGCGTCTCTTTGAATGAGCAGTTCTTC	CASSLDSVSLNEQFF
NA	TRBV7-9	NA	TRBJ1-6	TGTGCCAGCAGCTTTCGGGATAATTCACCCCTCCACTTT	CASSFRDNSPLHF
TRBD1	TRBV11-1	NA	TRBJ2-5	TGTGCCAGCAGCTTAGGACAGGGTGTAAAAGAGACCCAGTACTTC	CASSLGQGVKETQYF
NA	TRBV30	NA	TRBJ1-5	TGTGCCTGGAGTGTTGAACAAATTAGCAATCAGCCCCAGCATTTT	CAWSVEQISNQPQHF
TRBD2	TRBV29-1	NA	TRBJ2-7	TGCAGCGTTGAAGATGGACTAGCGGGCCCCTACGAGCAGTACTTC	CSVEDGLAGPYEQYF